Described below is a single T cell receptor beta chain sequence and its context. The sample is drawn from a study of blood T cell repertoires in COVID-19. Study overall: Acute and convalescent COVID-19 specimens originated in the United States, Italy and Spain. PBMCs, B-cell-depleted T cells, or T cells provided the cDNA or gDNA that made up the material.

Per the germline V gene, CDR1 is SGHTA and CDR2 is FQGNSA. V shed 4 bases and J shed 4 bases, with 16 bases lying between them. The CDR3 covers 15 residues. The method was immunoSEQ multiplex PCR; TCRdb's version includes in-frame clones alone and lacks a portion of them. The repertoire holds 250,000 to 350,000 clones, with over 75% as singletons. The source material was peripheral blood. This chain connects TRBV7-2 to TRBJ1-2, with TRBD1 as a possible D gene (6 bases). The receptor's source is an older woman with acute or convalescent COVID-19. The CDR3 reads CASSSRETGIYGYTF. The CDR3 DNA reads TGTGCCAGCAGCTCCCGCGAAACAGGGATCTATGGCTACACCTTC.